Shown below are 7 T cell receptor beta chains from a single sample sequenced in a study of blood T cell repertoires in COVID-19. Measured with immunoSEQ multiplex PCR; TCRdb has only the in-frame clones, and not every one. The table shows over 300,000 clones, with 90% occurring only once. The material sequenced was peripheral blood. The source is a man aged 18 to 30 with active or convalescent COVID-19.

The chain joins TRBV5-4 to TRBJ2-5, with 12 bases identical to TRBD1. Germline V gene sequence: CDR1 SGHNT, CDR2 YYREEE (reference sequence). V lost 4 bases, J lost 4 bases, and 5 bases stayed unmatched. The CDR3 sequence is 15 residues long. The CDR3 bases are TGTGCCAGCAGCCCGGGGGACAGGGGGCGAGAGACCCAGTACTTC. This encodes CASSPGDRGRETQYF.

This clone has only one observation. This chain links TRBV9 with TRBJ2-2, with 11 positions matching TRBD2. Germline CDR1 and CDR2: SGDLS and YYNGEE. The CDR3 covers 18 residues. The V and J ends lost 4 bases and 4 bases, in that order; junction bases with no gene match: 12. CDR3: CASSTPTSGAKGTGELFF. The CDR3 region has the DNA TGTGCCAGCAGCACCCCGACTAGCGGGGCGAAGGGCACCGGGGAGCTGTTTTTT.

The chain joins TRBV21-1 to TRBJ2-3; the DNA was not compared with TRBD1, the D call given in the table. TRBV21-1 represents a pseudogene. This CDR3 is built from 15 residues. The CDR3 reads CASSNRGLSTDTQYF. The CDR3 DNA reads TGTGCCAGCAGCAACAGGGGGCTCTCCACAGATACGCAGTATTTT.

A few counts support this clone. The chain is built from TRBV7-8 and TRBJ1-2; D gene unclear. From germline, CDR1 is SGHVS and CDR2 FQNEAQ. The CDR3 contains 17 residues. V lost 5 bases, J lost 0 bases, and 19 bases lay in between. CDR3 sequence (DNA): TGTGCCAGCAGCCTGGACTGGGGTCCCGGAGCTAACTATGGCTACACCTTC. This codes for CASSLDWGPGANYGYTF.

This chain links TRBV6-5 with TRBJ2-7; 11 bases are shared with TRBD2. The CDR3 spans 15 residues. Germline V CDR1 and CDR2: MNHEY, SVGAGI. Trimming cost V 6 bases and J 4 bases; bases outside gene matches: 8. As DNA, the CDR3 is TGTGCCAGCAGCTCCGGGACTAGCGGAGGATACGAGCAGTACTTC. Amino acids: CASSSGTSGGYEQYF.

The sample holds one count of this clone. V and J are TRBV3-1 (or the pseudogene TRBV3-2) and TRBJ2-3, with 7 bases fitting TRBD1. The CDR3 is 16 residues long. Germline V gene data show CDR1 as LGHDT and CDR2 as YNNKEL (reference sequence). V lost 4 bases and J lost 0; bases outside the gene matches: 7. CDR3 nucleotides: TGTGCCAGCAGCCGACGGGACAGAAATAGCACAGATACGCAGTATTTT. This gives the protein CASSRRDRNSTDTQYF.

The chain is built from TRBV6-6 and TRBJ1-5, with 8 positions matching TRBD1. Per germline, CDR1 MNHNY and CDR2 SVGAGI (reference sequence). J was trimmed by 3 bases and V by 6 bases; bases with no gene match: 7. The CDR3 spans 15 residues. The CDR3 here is CASSSGQGINQPQHF. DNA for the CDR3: TGTGCCAGCAGCTCCGGACAGGGTATCAATCAGCCCCAGCATTTT.